This TCR beta chain was recorded in a study of blood T cell repertoires in COVID-19. For the study at large: Sources were T cells, B-cell-depleted T cells, or PBMCs; the material itself was cDNA or gDNA.

The Seattle site enrolled patients during active infection and followed them longitudinally. Per the study methods: Quantification of nucleated cells was approximated via reference gene primer amplification. Assay used: immunoSEQ multiplex PCR; TCRdb lists only in-frame clones, some missing. The D gene and trimming were derived from the DNA, and the V and J assignments and clone size from that table. The repertoire holds more than 150,000 clones, with around 90% as singletons. The CDR3 extends over 15 amino acids. CDR1 is SGHAT and CDR2 is FQNNGV in the germline V gene. The trim removed 5 bases at V and 4 bases at J, leaving 10 bases unmatched.

Sequences were obtained from peripheral blood. The rearrangement joins TRBV11-2 to TRBJ1-2; TRBD1 matches 7 bases. The clonotype originates from a man in his 60s with COVID-19, enrolled during active disease. The CDR3 region is CASSLQGTTSYGYTF. CDR3 nucleotide sequence: TGTGCCAGCAGCCTACAGGGGACAACCTCCTATGGCTACACCTTC. Combining the CDR3 with reference TRBV11-2 and TRBJ1-2 gives the whole variable domain EAGVAQSPRYKIIEKRQSVAFWCNPISGHATLYWYQQILGQGPKLLIQFQNNGVVDDSQLPKDRFSAERLKGVDSTLKIQPAKLEDSAVYLCASSLQGTTSYGYTFGSGTRLTVV.